This T cell receptor (beta chain) was identified in a study of blood T cell repertoires in COVID-19. Study overall: Italy, Spain and the United States were the sources of the convalescent and acute COVID-19 samples. Sources were T cells, B-cell-depleted T cells, or PBMCs; the material itself was cDNA or gDNA.

As originally analysed: Estimated nucleated cell counts came from reference gene primer amplification. TCRdb keeps only in-frame clones here, not all; method: immunoSEQ multiplex PCR. Clonal size and the V and J genes are those of that table, whereas D and trimming came from the DNA. The table has 150,000 to 200,000 clones, approximately 84% seen once. The CDR3 sequence is 15 residues long. Trimming took 4 bases from V and 3 from J; bases not matched to a gene: 7. Germline CDR1 reads SGDLS; CDR2 reads YYNGEE. The sample holds a few counts of this clone. Sequenced material: peripheral blood. The J gene is TRBJ2-7, the V gene TRBV9, with 10 bases fitting TRBD1. This receptor was obtained from an elderly woman with acute or convalescent COVID-19. The CDR3 DNA reads TGTGCCAGCAGCCCGACAGGGGGCAGAGTCTACGAGCAGTACTTC. Its protein product is CASSPTGGRVYEQYF.